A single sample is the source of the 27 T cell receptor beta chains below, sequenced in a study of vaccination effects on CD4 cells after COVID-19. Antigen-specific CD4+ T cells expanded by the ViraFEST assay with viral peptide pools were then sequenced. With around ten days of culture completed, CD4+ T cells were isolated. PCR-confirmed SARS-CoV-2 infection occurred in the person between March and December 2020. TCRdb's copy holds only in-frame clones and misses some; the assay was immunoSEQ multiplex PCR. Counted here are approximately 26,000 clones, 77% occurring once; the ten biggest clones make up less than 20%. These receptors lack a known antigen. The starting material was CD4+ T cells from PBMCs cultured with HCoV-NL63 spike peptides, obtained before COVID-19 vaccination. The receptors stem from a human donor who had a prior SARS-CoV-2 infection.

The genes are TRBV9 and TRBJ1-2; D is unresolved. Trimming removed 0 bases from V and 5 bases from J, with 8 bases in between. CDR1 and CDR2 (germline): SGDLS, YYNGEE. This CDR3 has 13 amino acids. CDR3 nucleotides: TGTGCCAGCAGCGTAGGAGCCTTTTATGGCTACACCTTC. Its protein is CASSVGAFYGYTF.

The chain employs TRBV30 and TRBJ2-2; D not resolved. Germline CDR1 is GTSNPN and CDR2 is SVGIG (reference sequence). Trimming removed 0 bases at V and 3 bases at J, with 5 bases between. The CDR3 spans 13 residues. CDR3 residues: CAWSVFDTGELFF. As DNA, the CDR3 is TGTGCCTGGAGTGTATTCGACACCGGGGAGCTGTTTTTT.

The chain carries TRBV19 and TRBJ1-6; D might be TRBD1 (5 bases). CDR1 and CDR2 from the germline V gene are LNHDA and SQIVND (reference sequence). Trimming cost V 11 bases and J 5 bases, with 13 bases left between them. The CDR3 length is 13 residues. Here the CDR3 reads CAGGGRDNSPLHF. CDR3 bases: TGTGCCGGGGGGGGTCGAGATAATTCACCCCTCCACTTT.

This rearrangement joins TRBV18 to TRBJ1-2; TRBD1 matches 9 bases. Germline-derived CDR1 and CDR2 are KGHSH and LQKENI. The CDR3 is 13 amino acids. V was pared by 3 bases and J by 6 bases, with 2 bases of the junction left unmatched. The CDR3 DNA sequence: TGTGCCAGCTCACCTGGGACAGGGAATGGCTACACCTTC. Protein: CASSPGTGNGYTF.

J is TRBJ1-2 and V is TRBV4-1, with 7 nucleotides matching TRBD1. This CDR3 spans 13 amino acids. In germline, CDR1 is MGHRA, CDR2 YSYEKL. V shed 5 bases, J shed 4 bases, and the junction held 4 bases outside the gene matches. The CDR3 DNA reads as TGCGCCAGCAGCAGCCGGGACAGCTATGGCTACACCTTC. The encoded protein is CASSSRDSYGYTF.

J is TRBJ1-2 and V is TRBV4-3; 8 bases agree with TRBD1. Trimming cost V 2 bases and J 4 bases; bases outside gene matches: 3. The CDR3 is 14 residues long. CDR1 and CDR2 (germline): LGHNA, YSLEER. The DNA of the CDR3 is TGCGCCAGCAGCCAATTAGACAGGGGCTATGGCTACACCTTC. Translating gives CASSQLDRGYGYTF.

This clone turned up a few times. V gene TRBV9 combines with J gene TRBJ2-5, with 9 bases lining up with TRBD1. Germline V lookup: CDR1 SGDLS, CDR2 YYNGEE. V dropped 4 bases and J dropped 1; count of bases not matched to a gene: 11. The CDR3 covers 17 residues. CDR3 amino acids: CASSRISGQGRQETQYF. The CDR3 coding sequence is TGTGCCAGCAGCCGAATTTCGGGACAGGGCCGCCAAGAGACCCAGTACTTC. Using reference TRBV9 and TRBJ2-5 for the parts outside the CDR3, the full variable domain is DSGVTQTPKHLITATGQRVTLRCSPRSGDLSVYWYQQSLDQGLQFLIQYYNGEERAKGNILERFSAQQFPDLHSELNLSSLELGDSALYFCASSRISGQGRQETQYFGPGTRLLVL.

The CDR3 coding sequence is TGTGCCAGCAGCCCCTGGCCAGGTATGAATGAGCAGTTCTTC. Its protein product is CASSPWPGMNEQFF. This sequence joins TRBV3-1 (or the pseudogene TRBV3-2) and TRBJ2-1, with D uncertain. The germline V gene encodes CDR1 LGHDT and CDR2 YNNKEL (reference sequence). The CDR3 consists of 14 residues. The ends were cut back, 4 bases at V and 7 bases at J, with 14 bases in the middle.

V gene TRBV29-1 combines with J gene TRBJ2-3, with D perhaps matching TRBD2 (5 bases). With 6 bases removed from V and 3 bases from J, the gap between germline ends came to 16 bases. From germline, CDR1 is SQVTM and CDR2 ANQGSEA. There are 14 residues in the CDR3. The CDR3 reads CSVGLGGRTDTQYF. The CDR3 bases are TGCAGCGTCGGGCTTGGAGGTCGGACAGATACGCAGTATTTT.

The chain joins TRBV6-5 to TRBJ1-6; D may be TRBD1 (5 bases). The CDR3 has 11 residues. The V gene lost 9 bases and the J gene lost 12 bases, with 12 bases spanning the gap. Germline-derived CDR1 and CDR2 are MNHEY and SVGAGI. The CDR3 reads CASRLGGPLHF. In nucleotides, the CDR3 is TGTGCCAGTCGTCTGGGGGGACCCCTCCACTTT.

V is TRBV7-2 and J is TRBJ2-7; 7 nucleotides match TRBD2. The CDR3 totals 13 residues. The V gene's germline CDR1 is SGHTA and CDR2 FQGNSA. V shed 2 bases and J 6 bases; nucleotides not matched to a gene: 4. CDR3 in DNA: TGTGCCAGCAGCTTACGGGGGGTGGGCGAGCAGTACTTC. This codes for CASSLRGVGEQYF.

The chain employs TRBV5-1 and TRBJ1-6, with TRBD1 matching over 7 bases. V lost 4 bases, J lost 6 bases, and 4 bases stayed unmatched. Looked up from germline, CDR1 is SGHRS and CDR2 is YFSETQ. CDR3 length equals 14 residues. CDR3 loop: CASSTGVRNSPLHF. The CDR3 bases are TGCGCCAGCAGCACAGGGGTGCGTAATTCACCCCTCCACTTT.

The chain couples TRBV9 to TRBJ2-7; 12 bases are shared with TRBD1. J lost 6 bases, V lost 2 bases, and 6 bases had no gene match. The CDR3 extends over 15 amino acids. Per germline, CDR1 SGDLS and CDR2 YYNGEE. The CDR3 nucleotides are TGTGCCAGCAGCGTGGCCGGGACAGGGGGCCCCGAGCAGTACTTC. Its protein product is CASSVAGTGGPEQYF.

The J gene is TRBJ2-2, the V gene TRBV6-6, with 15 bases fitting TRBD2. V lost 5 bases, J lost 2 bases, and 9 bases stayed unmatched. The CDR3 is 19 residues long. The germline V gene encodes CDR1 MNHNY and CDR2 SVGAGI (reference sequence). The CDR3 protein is CASSGSGLAGGPNTGELFF. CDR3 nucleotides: TGTGCCAGCAGTGGATCGGGACTAGCGGGGGGCCCAAACACCGGGGAGCTGTTTTTT.

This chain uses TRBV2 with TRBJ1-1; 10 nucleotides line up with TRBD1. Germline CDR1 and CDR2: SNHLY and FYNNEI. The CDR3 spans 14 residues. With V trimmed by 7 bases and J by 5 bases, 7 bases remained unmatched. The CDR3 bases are TGTGCCAGCACGGGACAGGGGTGGGGGACTGAAGCTTTCTTT. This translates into CASTGQGWGTEAFF.

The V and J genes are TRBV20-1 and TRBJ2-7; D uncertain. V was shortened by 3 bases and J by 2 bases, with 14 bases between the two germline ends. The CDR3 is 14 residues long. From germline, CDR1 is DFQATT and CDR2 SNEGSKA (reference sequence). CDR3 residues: CSASEARRAYEQYF. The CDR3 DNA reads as TGCAGTGCTAGTGAGGCGAGGAGAGCCTACGAGCAGTACTTC.

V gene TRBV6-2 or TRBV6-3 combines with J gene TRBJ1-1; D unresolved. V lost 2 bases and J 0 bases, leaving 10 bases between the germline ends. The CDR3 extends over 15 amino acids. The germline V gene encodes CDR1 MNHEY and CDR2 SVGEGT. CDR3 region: CASSYREVLNTEAFF. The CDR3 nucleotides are TGTGCCAGCAGTTACCGGGAAGTCCTGAACACTGAAGCTTTCTTT.

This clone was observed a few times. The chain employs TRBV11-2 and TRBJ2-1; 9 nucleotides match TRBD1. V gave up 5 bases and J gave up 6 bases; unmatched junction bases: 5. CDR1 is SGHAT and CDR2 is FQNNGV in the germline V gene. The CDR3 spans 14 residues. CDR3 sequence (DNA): TGTGCCAGCAGCGTAAACAGGGGGCGCAATGAGCAGTTCTTC. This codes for CASSVNRGRNEQFF.

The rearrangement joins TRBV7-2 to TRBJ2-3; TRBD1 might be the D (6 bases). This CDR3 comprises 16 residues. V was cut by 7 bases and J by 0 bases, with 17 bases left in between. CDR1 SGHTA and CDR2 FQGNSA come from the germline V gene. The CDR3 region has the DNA TGTGCCAGCACCCATTCGGGGACACCTAGCACAGATACGCAGTATTTT. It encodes CASTHSGTPSTDTQYF. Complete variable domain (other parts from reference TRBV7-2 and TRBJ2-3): GAGVSQSPSNKVTEKGKDVELRCDPISGHTALYWYRQSLGQGLEFLIYFQGNSAPDKSGLPSDRFSAERTGGSVSTLTIQRTQQEDSAVYLCASTHSGTPSTDTQYFGPGTRLTVL.

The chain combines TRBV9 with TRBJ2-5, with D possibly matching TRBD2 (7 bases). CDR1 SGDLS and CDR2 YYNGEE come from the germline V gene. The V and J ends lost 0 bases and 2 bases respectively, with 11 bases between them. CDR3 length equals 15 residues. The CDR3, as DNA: TGTGCCAGCAGCGTAGAGGGAGGGGGTCAAGAGACCCAGTACTTC. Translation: CASSVEGGGQETQYF.

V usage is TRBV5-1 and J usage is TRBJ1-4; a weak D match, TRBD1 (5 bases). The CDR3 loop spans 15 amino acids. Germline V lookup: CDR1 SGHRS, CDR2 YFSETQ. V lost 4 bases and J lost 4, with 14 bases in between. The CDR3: CASSQSGTYNEKLFF. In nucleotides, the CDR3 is TGCGCCAGCAGCCAATCCGGGACCTATAATGAAAAACTGTTTTTT.

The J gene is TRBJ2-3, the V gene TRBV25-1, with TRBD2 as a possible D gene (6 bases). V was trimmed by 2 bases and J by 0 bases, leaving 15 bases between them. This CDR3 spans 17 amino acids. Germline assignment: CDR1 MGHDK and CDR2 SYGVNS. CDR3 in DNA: TGTGCCAGCAGTGAAATGCTTAGCGGACATAGCACAGATACGCAGTATTTT. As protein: CASSEMLSGHSTDTQYF.

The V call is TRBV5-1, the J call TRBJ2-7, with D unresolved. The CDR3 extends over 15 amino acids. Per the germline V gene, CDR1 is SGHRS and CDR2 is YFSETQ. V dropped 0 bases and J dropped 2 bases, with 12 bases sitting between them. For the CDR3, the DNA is TGCGCCAGCAGCTTGGGGAGTGTCGGAGCCTACGAGCAGTACTTC. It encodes CASSLGSVGAYEQYF.

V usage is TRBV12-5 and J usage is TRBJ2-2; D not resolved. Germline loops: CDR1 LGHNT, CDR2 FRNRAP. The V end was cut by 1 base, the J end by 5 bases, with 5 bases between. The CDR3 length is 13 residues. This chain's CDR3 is CASGLARTGELFF. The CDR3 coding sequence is TGTGCTAGTGGTTTGGCCCGGACCGGGGAGCTGTTTTTT.

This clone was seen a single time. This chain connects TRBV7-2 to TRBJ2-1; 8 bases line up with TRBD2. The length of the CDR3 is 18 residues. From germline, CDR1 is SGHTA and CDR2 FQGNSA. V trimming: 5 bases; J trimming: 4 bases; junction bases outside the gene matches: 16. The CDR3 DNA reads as TGTGCCAGCAGCCCCCGCATTGGGGTAGCGGGACCGTACAATGAGCAGTTCTTC. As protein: CASSPRIGVAGPYNEQFF.

The CDR3 sequence is CASSLQGANTEAFF. In DNA, the CDR3 is TGCGCCAGCAGCTTGCAGGGCGCGAACACTGAAGCTTTCTTT. This chain joins TRBV5-1 and TRBJ1-1; possible D gene TRBD1, 5 bases. Germline assignment: CDR1 SGHRS and CDR2 YFSETQ. The CDR3 sequence is 14 residues long. Trimming removed 1 base from V and 1 base from J, with 8 bases in between.

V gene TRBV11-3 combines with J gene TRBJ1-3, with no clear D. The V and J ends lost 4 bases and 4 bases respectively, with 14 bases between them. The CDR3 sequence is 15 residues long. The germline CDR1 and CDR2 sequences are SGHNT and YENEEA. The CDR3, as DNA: TGTGCCAGCAGCTCAAGCCCGGGTTCCGGAAACACCATATATTTT. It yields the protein CASSSSPGSGNTIYF. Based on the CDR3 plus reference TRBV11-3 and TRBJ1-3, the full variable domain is EAGVVQSPRYKIIEKKQPVAFWCNPISGHNTLYWYLQNLGQGPELLIRYENEEAVDDSQLPKDRFSAERLKGVDSTLKIQPAELGDSAVYLCASSSSPGSGNTIYFGEGSWLTVV.